This passage covers 22 T cell receptor beta chains from one sample sequenced in a study of CD8 T cells in ankylosing spondylitis. Study-level results: Apparently characteristic of ankylosing spondylitis blood was a TCR beta motif (fewer than 10 highly homologous variants).

TCRdb re-called the 5' RACE reads with MiXCR, one entry per CDR3 protein. The repertoire consists of around 480,000 distinct CDR3 sequences, with roughly a sixth occurring once and the leading ten covering just over 1%. Which antigens these TCRs recognize remains unknown. The sample was blood, either unsorted or a sorted T cell fraction (not recorded which). All receptors come from a male donor with ankylosing spondylitis.

CDR3 bases: TGTGCCAGCAGCCAACGGACCGACTCCTACGAGCAGTACTTC. Protein product: CASSQRTDSYEQYF. The gene calls are TRBV3-1 and TRBJ2-7; D unclear. This CDR3 comprises 14 residues. V gave up 2 bases and J gave up 0 bases, with 8 bases separating them. The germline CDR1 and CDR2 sequences are LGHDT and YNNKEL (reference sequence).

V and J are TRBV4-1 and TRBJ2-7; 7 bases fit TRBD1. The CDR3 has 16 residues. Trimming at V came to 0 bases and at J to 4 bases, leaving 9 bases not matched to a gene. Per germline, CDR1 MGHRA and CDR2 YSYEKL. The DNA of the CDR3 is TGCGCCAGCAGCCAAGATACGAACAGGGGCTTTTACGAGCAGTACTTC. Translating gives CASSQDTNRGFYEQYF.

This chain connects TRBV7-6 to TRBJ2-7; 11 bases agree with TRBD2. The V gene's germline CDR1 is SGHVS and CDR2 FNYEAQ. The trim removed 5 bases at V and 2 bases at J, leaving 11 bases unmatched. The CDR3 consists of 17 residues. This chain's CDR3 is CASSPGGLAGGTYEQYF. The CDR3 nucleotides read TGTGCCAGCAGCCCCGGGGGCCTAGCGGGAGGAACCTACGAGCAGTACTTC.

This clonotype has more than one count but fewer than ten. The gene calls are TRBV5-1 and TRBJ2-7, with no clear D. V lost 2 bases to trimming and J lost 7 bases, with 10 bases between them. Germline lookup yields CDR1 SGHRS and CDR2 YFSETQ. The CDR3 runs to 12 residues. CDR3 coding DNA: TGCGCCAGCAGCTTAGTACAGTCTGAGCAGTACTTC. The encoded protein is CASSLVQSEQYF. Filled out from reference TRBV5-1 and TRBJ2-7, the complete variable domain reads KAGVTQTPRYLIKTRGQQVTLSCSPISGHRSVSWYQQTPGQGLQFLFEYFSETQRNKGNFPGRFSGRQFSNSRSEMNVSTLELGDSALYLCASSLVQSEQYFGPGTRLTVT.

This rearrangement joins TRBV20-1 to TRBJ2-7, with 14 bases aligning to TRBD2. V lost 6 bases and J lost 3; bases outside the gene matches: 7. This CDR3 region has 15 residues. Per the germline V gene, CDR1 is DFQATT and CDR2 is SNEGSKA (reference sequence). CDR3 DNA: TGCAGTGCCACGGGACTAGCGGGAGCGAACTACGAGCAGTACTTC. It codes for CSATGLAGANYEQYF.

The chain recombines TRBV4-3 with TRBJ2-3; D is perhaps TRBD2 (7 bases). The V gene's germline CDR1 is LGHNA and CDR2 YSLEER. Trimming stripped 0 bases from V and 0 bases from J, with 10 bases between. The CDR3 sequence is 16 residues long. CDR3 residues: CASSQDKGGSTDTQYF. The CDR3 DNA reads as TGCGCCAGCAGCCAAGATAAGGGGGGGAGCACAGATACGCAGTATTTT.

The chain recombines TRBV5-1 with TRBJ1-2; 9 nucleotides match TRBD1. Trimming took 4 bases from V and 6 from J; bases not matched to a gene: 4. Germline-derived CDR1 and CDR2 are SGHRS and YFSETQ. The CDR3 is made up of 13 amino acids. CDR3 in DNA: TGCGCCAGCAGCCGGGACAGGGCGGATGGCTACACCTTC. This gives the protein CASSRDRADGYTF.

The rearrangement joins TRBV29-1 to TRBJ1-1; the D gene is possibly TRBD1 (5 bases). The V gene's germline CDR1 is SQVTM and CDR2 ANQGSEA. The CDR3 contains 13 residues. The ends were cut back, 4 bases at V and 4 bases at J, with 13 bases in the middle. CDR3 DNA sequence: TGCAGCGTTGGACCAGGGACTAGCACTGAAGCTTTCTTT. Translating gives CSVGPGTSTEAFF. The full variable domain, in which reference TRBV29-1 and TRBJ1-1 provide the parts outside the CDR3, is SAVISQKPSRDICQRGTSLTIQCQVDSQVTMMFWYRQQPGQSLTLIATANQGSEATYESGFVIDKFPISRPNLTFSTLTVSNMSPEDSSIYLCSVGPGTSTEAFFGQGTRLTVV.

The sample holds many counts of this clonotype. The chain employs TRBV29-1 and TRBJ2-1; 11 bases are a match to TRBD2. Germline V gene data show CDR1 as SQVTM and CDR2 as ANQGSEA. The CDR3 length is 15 residues. V dropped 5 bases and J dropped 3; count of bases not matched to a gene: 6. The CDR3 DNA sequence: TGCAGCGTTTGGGTAGGGACTAGCGGCTACAATGAGCAGTTCTTC. Translating gives CSVWVGTSGYNEQFF.

This rearrangement joins TRBV6-5 to TRBJ2-5; 8 nucleotides agree with TRBD2. The CDR3 has 17 residues. The V segment lost 0 bases and the J segment 0 bases; nucleotides outside the gene matches: 6. Germline lookup yields CDR1 MNHEY and CDR2 SVGAGI. CDR3 sequence reads: CASSYSGLVGNQETQYF. The CDR3 DNA sequence: TGTGCCAGCAGTTACTCGGGACTAGTAGGAAACCAAGAGACCCAGTACTTC.

This clonotype was seen a handful of times. The chain joins TRBV13 to TRBJ2-1; either TRBD1 or TRBD2 may fit D (5 bases each). The CDR3 totals 14 residues. V was clipped by 6 bases and J by 7 bases, with 16 bases between them. CDR1 PRHDT and CDR2 FYEKMQ come from the germline V gene (reference sequence). The DNA for the CDR3 is TGTGCCAGCAGTCTATGGGGGAATTGGAATGAGCAGTTCTTC. Amino acid sequence: CASSLWGNWNEQFF.

This clonotype was picked up many times. This chain connects TRBV7-2 to TRBJ2-7; tentatively, D is TRBD1 or TRBD2 (6 bases each). This CDR3 has 16 amino acids. Germline assignment: CDR1 SGHTA and CDR2 FQGNSA. V was pared by 6 bases and J by 0 bases, with 18 bases between. The CDR3 nucleotides read TGTGCCAGCAGTTTAATCGGGGGCAGTAGCTCCTACGAGCAGTACTTC. It specifies CASSLIGGSSSYEQYF.

CDR3 bases: TGTGCCAGCAGCCCTAGGGGGGGGACTACCTCGTACAATGAGCAGTTCTTC. Its translation is CASSPRGGTTSYNEQFF. The V call is TRBV7-9, the J call TRBJ2-1, with D perhaps TRBD2 (7 bases). The V end lost 5 bases, the J end lost 4 bases, and 21 bases lay between the germline ends. Germline assignment: CDR1 SEHNR and CDR2 FQNEAQ (reference sequence). CDR3 length: 17 amino acids.

This clonotype was seen more than once but under ten times. The V call is TRBV29-1, the J call TRBJ2-5, with 9 bases fitting TRBD1. From germline, CDR1 is SQVTM and CDR2 ANQGSEA. The CDR3 extends over 13 amino acids. Trimming removed 5 bases from V and 2 bases from J; junction bases left unmatched: 3. CDR3 bases: TGCAGCGTTCCCGACAGGGGGCAAGAGACCCAGTACTTC. This encodes CSVPDRGQETQYF.

This clonotype was detected ten times or more. The CDR3 DNA reads TGCAGTGCCCCCTCTAAGGGGCCTGGGGCTGAAGCTTTCTTT. This sequence encodes CSAPSKGPGAEAFF. V usage is TRBV20-1 and J usage is TRBJ1-1, with a possible D match to TRBD1 (5 bases). Trimming left V 6 bases short and J 6 bases short, with 20 bases between. From germline, CDR1 is DFQATT and CDR2 SNEGSKA (reference sequence). This CDR3 has 14 residues.

V gene TRBV2 combines with J gene TRBJ1-5, with 11 nucleotides matching TRBD1. Germline trimming cut 5 bases from V and 6 bases from J; bases unmatched to any gene: 6. This CDR3 comprises 15 residues. Germline V gene lookup returns CDR1 SNHLY and CDR2 FYNNEI. CDR3 sequence reads: CASSPDRGHGQPQHF. CDR3 in DNA: TGTGCCAGCAGTCCGGACAGGGGGCATGGTCAGCCCCAGCATTTT.

This chain connects TRBV6-1 to TRBJ1-5; D unresolved. Trimming shortened V by 8 bases and J by 0 bases, and 17 bases separated the two germline ends. This CDR3 has 16 amino acids. Germline V lookup: CDR1 MNHNS, CDR2 SASEGT. The CDR3 DNA sequence: TGTGCCAGCGCCCCGAAAGGGCTTTATAGCAATCAGCCCCAGCATTTT. Its protein product is CASAPKGLYSNQPQHF.

This chain connects TRBV14 to TRBJ2-7; a possible D gene is TRBD2 (6 bases). Trimming took 4 bases from V and 5 from J, leaving 15 bases between them. The V gene's germline CDR1 is SGHDN and CDR2 FVKESK. The CDR3 is made up of 14 amino acids. For the CDR3, the DNA is TGTGCCAGCAGCCGTAATTGGAGGGTAAACGAGCAGTACTTC. It encodes CASSRNWRVNEQYF.

The V and J genes are TRBV7-2 and TRBJ2-1, with TRBD2 matching 15 bases. Losses at the gene ends were 2 bases for V and 9 bases for J; bases not matched to a gene: 8. The CDR3 spans 17 residues. Germline V CDR1 and CDR2: SGHTA, FQGNSA. In DNA, the CDR3 is TGTGCCAGCAGCTTACTCCCGGGACTAGCGGGAGGTATTGAGCAGTTCTTC. It encodes CASSLLPGLAGGIEQFF.

This clonotype was found a few times. The chain employs TRBV6-1 and TRBJ2-7; the D gene is possibly TRBD2 (8 bases). The CDR3 consists of 17 residues. The V and J ends lost 7 bases and 2 bases respectively, with 24 bases between them. Germline V gives CDR1 MNHNS, CDR2 SASEGT. The CDR3 coding sequence is TGTGCCAGCACTATGGGTTCGGGAGGGGGCGAAGCCTACGAGCAGTACTTC. Translation gives CASTMGSGGGEAYEQYF.

This chain uses TRBV7-2 with TRBJ2-3; 7 positions agree with TRBD2. Per germline, CDR1 SGHTA and CDR2 FQGNSA. V lost 1 base and J lost 4; bases outside the gene matches: 5. This CDR3 spans 15 amino acids. The CDR3 region is CASSLGGGSSDTQYF. The DNA of the CDR3 is TGTGCCAGCAGCTTAGGAGGCGGGAGCTCAGATACGCAGTATTTT.

This clonotype was counted between two and nine times. The gene calls are TRBV2 and TRBJ2-1; 8 bases match TRBD2. The CDR3 runs 15 residues. CDR1 is SNHLY, CDR2 FYNNEI, per germline. Losses at the gene ends were 6 bases for V and 16 bases for J; bases not matched to a gene: 20. The CDR3: CASRTDNKAGLVLFF. CDR3 in DNA: TGTGCCAGCAGGACGGATAACAAGGCGGGACTAGTTTTATTCTTC. Supplemented by reference TRBV2 and TRBJ2-1, the full variable domain reads EPEVTQTPSHQVTQMGQEVILRCVPISNHLYFYWYRQILGQKVEFLVSFYNNEISEKSEIFDDQFSVERPDGSNFTLKIRSTKLEDSAMYFCASRTDNKAGLVLFFGPGTRLTVL.